The T cell receptor (beta chain) under discussion was sequenced for a study of shared clonotypes between healthy human individuals. Study summary: There were three CD4 naive, three CD4 memory, two CD8 naive and one CD8 memory plates per donor.

Study-level points and caveats: Expectations were that clonotype sharing among donors would be affected by sequencing depth. Clonotypes which were not shared had lower generation probabilities than clonotypes that all four donors shared. Approximately 4.9% of naive CD4 clonotypes were shared across four donors.

Remarks on this clone: As yet, its antigen is unknown.

The V and J ends lost 1 base and 3 bases respectively, with 13 bases between them. This CDR3 comprises 15 residues. CDR1 is LNHDA and CDR2 is SQIVND in the germline V gene (reference sequence). This table comes from immunoSEQ multiplex PCR, and its TCRdb copy is limited to in-frame clones, with some not included. The data hold roughly 2.6 million clones, with approximately 90% observed a single time. This sequence was found in a man in his late teens or twenties in good health. The chain carries TRBV19 and TRBJ2-7, with D tentatively TRBD1 or TRBD2 (5 bases each). The sequencing sample was made of naive CD4+ T cells sorted from blood. Subset described: CD45RA+ positively selected. The CDR3 here is CASSIGVGVRYEQYF. The DNA for the CDR3 is TGTGCCAGTAGTATAGGGGTGGGGGTACGCTACGAGCAGTACTTC.